This T cell receptor (beta chain) is from a study of blood T cell repertoires in COVID-19. Data came from immunoSEQ multiplex PCR; TCRdb stores just in-frame clones and leaves some out. The sample lists 170,000 or so clones, over 80% seen once, with less than 3.5% in the top ten. Germline V gene sequence: CDR1 LNHDA, CDR2 SQIVND (reference sequence). The V segment lost 4 bases and the J segment 3 bases; nucleotides outside the gene matches: 8. There are 15 residues in the CDR3. Sequenced input: peripheral blood. V gene TRBV19 combines with J gene TRBJ2-7; 8 bases are shared with TRBD1. The sequence was obtained from a woman aged 55-75 years with acute or convalescent COVID-19. The CDR3 here is CASSSGQGKNYEQYF. The CDR3 region has the DNA TGTGCCAGTAGTAGTGGACAGGGAAAAAACTACGAGCAGTACTTC. Full variable domain (missing parts from reference TRBV19 and TRBJ2-7): DGGITQSPKYLFRKEGQNVTLSCEQNLNHDAMYWYRQDPGQGLRLIYYSQIVNDFQKGDIAEGYSVSREKKESFPLTVTSAQKNPTAFYLCASSSGQGKNYEQYFGPGTRLTVT.